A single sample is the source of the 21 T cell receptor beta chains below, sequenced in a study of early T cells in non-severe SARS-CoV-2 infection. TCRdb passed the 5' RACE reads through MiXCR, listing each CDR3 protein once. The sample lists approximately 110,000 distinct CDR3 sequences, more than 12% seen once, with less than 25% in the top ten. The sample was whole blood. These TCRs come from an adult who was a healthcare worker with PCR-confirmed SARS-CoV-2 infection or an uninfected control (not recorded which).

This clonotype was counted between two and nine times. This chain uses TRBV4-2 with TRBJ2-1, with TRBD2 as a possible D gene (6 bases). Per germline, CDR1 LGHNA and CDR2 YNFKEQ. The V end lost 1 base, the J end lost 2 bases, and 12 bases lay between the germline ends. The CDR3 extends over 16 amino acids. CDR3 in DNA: TGTGCCAGCAGCCAAGGTAAAATAGCGGCCTACAATGAGCAGTTCTTC. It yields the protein CASSQGKIAAYNEQFF.

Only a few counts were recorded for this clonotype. CDR3 loop: CASSPMGSYNEQFF. DNA of the CDR3: TGTGCCAGCAGCCCAATGGGCTCCTACAATGAGCAGTTCTTC. The J gene is TRBJ2-1, the V gene TRBV6-6; D remains ambiguous. Trimming took 6 bases from V and 0 from J, leaving 9 bases between them. This CDR3 contains 14 residues. CDR1 is MNHNY and CDR2 is SVGAGI in the germline V gene (reference sequence).

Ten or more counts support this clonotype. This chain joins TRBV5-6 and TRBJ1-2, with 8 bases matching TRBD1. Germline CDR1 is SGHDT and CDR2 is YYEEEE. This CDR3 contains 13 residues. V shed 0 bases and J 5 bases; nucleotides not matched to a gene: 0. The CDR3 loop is CASSLDRGYGYTF. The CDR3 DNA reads TGTGCCAGCAGCTTGGACAGGGGGTATGGCTACACCTTC. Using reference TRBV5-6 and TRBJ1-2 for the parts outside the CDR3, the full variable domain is DAGVTQSPTHLIKTRGQQVTLRCSPKSGHDTVSWYQQALGQGPQFIFQYYEEEERQRGNFPDRFSGHQFPNYSSELNVNALLLGDSALYLCASSLDRGYGYTFGSGTRLTVV.

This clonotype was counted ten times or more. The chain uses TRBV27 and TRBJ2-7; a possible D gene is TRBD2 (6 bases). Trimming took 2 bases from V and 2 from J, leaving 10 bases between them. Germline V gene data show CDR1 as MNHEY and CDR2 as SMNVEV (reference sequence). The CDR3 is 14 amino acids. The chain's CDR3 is CASSLGGTTYEQYF. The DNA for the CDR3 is TGTGCCAGCAGTTTAGGGGGGACGACCTACGAGCAGTACTTC.

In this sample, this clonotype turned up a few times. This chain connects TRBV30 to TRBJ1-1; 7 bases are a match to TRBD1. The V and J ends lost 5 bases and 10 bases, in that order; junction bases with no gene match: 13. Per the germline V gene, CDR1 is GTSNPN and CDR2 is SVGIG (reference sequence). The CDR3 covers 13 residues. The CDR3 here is CAWGTGQVVVAFF. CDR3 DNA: TGTGCCTGGGGAACCGGACAGGTTGTGGTAGCTTTCTTT.

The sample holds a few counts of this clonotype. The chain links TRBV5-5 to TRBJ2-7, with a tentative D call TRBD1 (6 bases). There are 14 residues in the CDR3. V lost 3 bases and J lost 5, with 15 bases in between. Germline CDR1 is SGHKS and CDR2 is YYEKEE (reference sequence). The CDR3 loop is CASSSGQHFDEQYF. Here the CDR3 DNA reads TGTGCCAGCAGCTCCGGACAGCATTTCGACGAGCAGTACTTC.

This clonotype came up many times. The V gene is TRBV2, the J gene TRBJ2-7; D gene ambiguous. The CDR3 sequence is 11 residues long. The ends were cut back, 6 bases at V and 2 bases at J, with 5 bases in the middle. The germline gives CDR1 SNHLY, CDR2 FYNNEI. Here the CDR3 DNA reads TGTGCCAGCAGGGAGACCTACGAGCAGTACTTC. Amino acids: CASRETYEQYF.

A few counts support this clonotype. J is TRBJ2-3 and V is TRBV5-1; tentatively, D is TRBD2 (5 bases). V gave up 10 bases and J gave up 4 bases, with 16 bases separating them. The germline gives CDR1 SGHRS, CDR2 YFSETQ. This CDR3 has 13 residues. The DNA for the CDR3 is TGCGCCTCCAGCCAAGAGGGTTCAGATACGCAGTATTTT. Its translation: CASSQEGSDTQYF.

This chain's CDR3 is CASSPKRQTGGYGYTF. Here the CDR3 DNA reads TGTGCCAGCAGCCCCAAAAGACAGACAGGGGGCTATGGCTACACCTTC. The J gene is TRBJ1-2, the V gene TRBV11-2; 9 positions agree with TRBD1. V gave up 5 bases and J gave up 4 bases; unmatched junction bases: 11. The V gene's germline CDR1 is SGHAT and CDR2 FQNNGV. The CDR3 is 16 amino acids.

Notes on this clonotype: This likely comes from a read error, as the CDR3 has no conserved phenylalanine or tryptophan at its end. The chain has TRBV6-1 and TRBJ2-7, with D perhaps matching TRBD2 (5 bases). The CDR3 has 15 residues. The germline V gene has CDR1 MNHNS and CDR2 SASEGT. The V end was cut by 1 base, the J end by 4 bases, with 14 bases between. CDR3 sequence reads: CASSEGVAFWYEQYS. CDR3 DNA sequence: TGTGCCAGCAGTGAAGGGGTAGCGTTCTGGTACGAGCAGTACTCC.

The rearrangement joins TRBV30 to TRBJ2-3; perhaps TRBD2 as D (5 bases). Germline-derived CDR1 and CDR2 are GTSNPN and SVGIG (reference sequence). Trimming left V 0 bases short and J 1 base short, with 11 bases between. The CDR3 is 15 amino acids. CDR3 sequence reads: CAWSVGPGGTDTQYF. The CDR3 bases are TGTGCCTGGAGTGTAGGGCCCGGGGGCACAGATACGCAGTATTTT.

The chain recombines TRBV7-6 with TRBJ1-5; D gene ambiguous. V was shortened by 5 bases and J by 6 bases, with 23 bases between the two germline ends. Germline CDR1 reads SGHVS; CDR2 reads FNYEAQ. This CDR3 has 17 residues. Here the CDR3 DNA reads TGTGCCAGCAGCCAGAACCCCCGAACCGTTTGGGGTCAGCCCCAGCATTTT. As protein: CASSQNPRTVWGQPQHF.

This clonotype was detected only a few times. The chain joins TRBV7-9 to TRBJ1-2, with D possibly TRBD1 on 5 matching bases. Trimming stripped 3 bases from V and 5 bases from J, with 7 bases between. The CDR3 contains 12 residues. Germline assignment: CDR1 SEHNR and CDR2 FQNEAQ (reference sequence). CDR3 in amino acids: CASSLGEYGYTF. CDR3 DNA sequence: TGTGCCAGCAGCTTGGGGGAATATGGCTACACCTTC.

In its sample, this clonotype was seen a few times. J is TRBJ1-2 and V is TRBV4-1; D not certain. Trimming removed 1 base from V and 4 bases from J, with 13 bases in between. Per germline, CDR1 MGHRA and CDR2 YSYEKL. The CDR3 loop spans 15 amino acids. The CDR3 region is CASSQAVEGFYGYTF. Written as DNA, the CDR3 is TGCGCCAGCAGCCAAGCTGTAGAGGGATTCTATGGCTACACCTTC.

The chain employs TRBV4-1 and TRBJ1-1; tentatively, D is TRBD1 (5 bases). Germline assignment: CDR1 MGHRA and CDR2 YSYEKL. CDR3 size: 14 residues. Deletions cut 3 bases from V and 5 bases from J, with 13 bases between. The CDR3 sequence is CASSHAGLGTEAFF. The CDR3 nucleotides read TGCGCCAGCAGCCATGCGGGGCTGGGGACTGAAGCTTTCTTT.

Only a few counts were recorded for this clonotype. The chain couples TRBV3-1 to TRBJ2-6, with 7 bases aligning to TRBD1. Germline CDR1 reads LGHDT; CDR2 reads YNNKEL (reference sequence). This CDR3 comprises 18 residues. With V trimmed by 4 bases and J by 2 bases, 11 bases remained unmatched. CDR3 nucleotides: TGTGCCAGCAGCCCGAGGGGACAGTCACTTGCTGGGGCCAACGTCCTGACTTTC. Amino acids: CASSPRGQSLAGANVLTF.

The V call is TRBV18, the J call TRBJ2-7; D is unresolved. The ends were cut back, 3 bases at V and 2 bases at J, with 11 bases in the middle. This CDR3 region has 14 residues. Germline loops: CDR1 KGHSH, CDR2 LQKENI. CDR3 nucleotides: TGTGCCAGCTCACCGGTTGACCCGGCCTACGAGCAGTACTTC. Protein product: CASSPVDPAYEQYF.

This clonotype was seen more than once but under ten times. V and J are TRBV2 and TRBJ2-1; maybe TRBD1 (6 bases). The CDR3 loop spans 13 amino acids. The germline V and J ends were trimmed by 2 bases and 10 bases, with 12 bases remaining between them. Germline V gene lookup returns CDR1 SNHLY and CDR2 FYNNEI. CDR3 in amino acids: CASSEMTGREQFF. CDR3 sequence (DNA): TGTGCCAGCAGTGAAATGACAGGTCGGGAGCAGTTCTTC.

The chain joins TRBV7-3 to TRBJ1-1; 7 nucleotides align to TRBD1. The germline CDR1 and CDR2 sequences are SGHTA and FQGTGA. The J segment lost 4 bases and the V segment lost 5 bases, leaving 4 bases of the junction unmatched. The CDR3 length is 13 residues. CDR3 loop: CASSTRQGTEAFF. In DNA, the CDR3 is TGTGCCAGCAGCACAAGACAGGGCACTGAAGCTTTCTTT.

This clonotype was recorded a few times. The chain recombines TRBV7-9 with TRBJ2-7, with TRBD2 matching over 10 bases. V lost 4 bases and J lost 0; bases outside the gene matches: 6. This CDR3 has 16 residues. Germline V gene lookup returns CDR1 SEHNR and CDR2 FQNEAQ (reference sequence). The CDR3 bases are TGTGCCAGCAGCTGGCTAGCGGGGGCCAGCTCCTACGAGCAGTACTTC. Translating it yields CASSWLAGASSYEQYF.

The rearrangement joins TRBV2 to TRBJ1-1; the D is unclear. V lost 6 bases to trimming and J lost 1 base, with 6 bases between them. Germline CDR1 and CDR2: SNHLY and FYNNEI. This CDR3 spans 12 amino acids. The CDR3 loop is CASRGWNTEAFF. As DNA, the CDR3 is TGTGCCAGCAGAGGTTGGAACACTGAAGCTTTCTTT.